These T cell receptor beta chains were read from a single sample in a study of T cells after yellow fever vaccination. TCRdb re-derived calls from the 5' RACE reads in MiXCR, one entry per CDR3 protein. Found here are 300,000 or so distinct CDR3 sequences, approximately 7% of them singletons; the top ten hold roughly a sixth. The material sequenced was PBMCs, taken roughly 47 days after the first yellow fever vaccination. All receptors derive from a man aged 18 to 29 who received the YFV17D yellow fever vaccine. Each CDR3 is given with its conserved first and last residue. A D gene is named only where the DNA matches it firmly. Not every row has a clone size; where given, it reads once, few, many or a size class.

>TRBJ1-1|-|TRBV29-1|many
CSARVTEAFF
TGCAGCGCCCGGGTCACTGAAGCTTTCTTT
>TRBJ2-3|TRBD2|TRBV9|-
CASSVGGGMRVADTQYF
TGTGCCAGCAGCGTAGGGGGGGGGATGAGAGTAGCAGATACGCAGTATTTT
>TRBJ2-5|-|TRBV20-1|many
CSARVSRETQYF
TGCAGTGCTAGGGTCTCACGAGAGACCCAGTACTTC
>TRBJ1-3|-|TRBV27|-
CASRPGPTGNTIYF
TGTGCCAGCAGACCCGGACCGACTGGCAACACCATATATTTT
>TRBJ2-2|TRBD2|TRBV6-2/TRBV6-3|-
CASSSGLATGELFF
TGTGCCAGCAGTTCGGGACTAGCCACCGGGGAGCTGTTTTTT
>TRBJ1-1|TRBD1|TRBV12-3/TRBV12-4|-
CASSRQGLRTEAFF
TGTGCCAGCAGCCGACAGGGCTTGAGAACTGAAGCTTTCTTT
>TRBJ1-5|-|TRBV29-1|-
CSVAQGNSNQPQHF
TGCAGCGTCGCGCAGGGGAACAGCAATCAGCCCCAGCATTTT
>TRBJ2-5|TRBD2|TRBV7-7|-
CASSTRLAGEETQYF
TGTGCCAGCAGCACCAGACTAGCGGGAGAAGAGACCCAGTACTTC
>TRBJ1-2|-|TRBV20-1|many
CSAAQNYGYTF
TGCAGTGCTGCCCAAAACTATGGCTACACCTTC
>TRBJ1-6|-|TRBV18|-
CASSPNGGNSPLHF
TGTGCCAGCTCACCAAACGGGGGGAACTCACCCCTCCACTTT
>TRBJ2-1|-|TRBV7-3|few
CASSLKGQTGDNEQFF
TGTGCCAGCAGCTTAAAGGGGCAGACGGGGGACAATGAGCAGTTCTTC
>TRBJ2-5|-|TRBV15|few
CATSRDGGQETQYF
TGTGCCACCAGCAGGGATGGGGGGCAAGAGACCCAGTACTTC
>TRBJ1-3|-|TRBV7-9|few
CASSLRTSHSGNTIYF
TGTGCCAGCAGCCTCAGGACAAGCCACTCTGGAAACACCATATATTTT
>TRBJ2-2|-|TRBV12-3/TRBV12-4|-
CASSFSQGTTGELFF
TGTGCCAGCAGTTTCAGTCAGGGTACTACCGGGGAGCTGTTTTTT